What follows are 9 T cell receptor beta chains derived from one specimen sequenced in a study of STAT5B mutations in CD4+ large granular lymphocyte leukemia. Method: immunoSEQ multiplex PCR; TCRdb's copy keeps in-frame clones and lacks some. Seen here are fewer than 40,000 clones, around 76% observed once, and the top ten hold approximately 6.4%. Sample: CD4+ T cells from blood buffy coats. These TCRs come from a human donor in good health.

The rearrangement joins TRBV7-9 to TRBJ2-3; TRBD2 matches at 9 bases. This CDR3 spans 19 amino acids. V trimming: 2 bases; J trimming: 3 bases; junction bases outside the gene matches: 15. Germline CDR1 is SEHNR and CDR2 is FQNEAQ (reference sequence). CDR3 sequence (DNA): TGTGCCAGCAGCTTATTGGTGACTAGCGGAGTAAGGAGAACAGATACGCAGTATTTT. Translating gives CASSLLVTSGVRRTDTQYF. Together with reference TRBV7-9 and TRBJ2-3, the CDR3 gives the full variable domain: DTGVSQNPRHKITKRGQNVTFRCDPISEHNRLYWYRQTLGQGPEFLTYFQNEAQLEKSRLLSDRFSAERPKGSFSTLEIQRTEQGDSAMYLCASSLLVTSGVRRTDTQYFGPGTRLTVL.

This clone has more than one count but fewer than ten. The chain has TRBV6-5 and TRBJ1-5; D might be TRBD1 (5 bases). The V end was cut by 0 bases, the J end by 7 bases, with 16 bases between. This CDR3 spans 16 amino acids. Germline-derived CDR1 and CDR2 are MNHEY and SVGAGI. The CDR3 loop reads CASSYSLGRDGQPQHF. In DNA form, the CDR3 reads TGTGCCAGCAGTTACTCATTAGGCAGGGACGGGCAGCCCCAGCATTTT.

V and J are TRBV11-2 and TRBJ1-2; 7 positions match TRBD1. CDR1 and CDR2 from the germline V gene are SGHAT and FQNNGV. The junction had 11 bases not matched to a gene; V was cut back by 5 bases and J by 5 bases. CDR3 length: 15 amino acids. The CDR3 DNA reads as TGTGCCAGCAGCGGCCAGGGGGGAAACCTTTATGGCTACACCTTC. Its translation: CASSGQGGNLYGYTF.

CDR3 DNA sequence: TGTGCCAGCAGCTTGGGGACCTTTCGGGGTCGCACTGAAGCTTTCTTT. Its protein is CASSLGTFRGRTEAFF. The rearrangement links TRBV5-6 to TRBJ1-1; no clear D gene. This CDR3 contains 16 residues. The germline V and J ends were trimmed by 0 bases and 4 bases, with 16 bases remaining between them. Germline V gene data show CDR1 as SGHDT and CDR2 as YYEEEE. Based on the CDR3 plus reference TRBV5-6 and TRBJ1-1, the full variable domain is DAGVTQSPTHLIKTRGQQVTLRCSPKSGHDTVSWYQQALGQGPQFIFQYYEEEERQRGNFPDRFSGHQFPNYSSELNVNALLLGDSALYLCASSLGTFRGRTEAFFGQGTRLTVV.

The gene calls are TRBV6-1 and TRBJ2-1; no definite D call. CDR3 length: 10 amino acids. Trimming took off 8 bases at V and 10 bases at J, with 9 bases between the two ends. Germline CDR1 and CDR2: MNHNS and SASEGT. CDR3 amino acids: CASATGEQFF. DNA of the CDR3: TGTGCCAGCGCAACTGGGGAGCAGTTCTTC.

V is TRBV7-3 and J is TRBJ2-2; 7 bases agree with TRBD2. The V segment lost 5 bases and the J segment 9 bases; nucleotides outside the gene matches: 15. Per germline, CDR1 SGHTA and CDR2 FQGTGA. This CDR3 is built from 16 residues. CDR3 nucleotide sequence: TGTGCCAGCAGCCCTACCTTGACCGGGGGGTCTAGGGAGCTGTTTTTT. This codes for CASSPTLTGGSRELFF.

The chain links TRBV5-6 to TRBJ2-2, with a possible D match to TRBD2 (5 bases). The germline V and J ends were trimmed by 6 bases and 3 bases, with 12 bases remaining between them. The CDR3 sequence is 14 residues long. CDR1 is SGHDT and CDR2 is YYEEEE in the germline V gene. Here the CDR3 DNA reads TGTGCCAGCACCCGGGGAGAGTACACCGGGGAGCTGTTTTTT. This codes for CASTRGEYTGELFF.

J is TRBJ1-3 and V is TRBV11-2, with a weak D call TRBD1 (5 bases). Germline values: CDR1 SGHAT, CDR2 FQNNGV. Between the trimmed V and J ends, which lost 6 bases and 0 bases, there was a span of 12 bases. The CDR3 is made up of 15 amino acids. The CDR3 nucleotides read TGTGCCAGCAGATTGACAGCTAACTCTGGAAACACCATATATTTT. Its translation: CASRLTANSGNTIYF.

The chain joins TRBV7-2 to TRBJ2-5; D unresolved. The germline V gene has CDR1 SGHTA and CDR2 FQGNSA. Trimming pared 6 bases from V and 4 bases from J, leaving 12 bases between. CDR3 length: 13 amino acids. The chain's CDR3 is CASRRAITETQYF. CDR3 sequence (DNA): TGTGCCAGCAGACGAGCGATCACAGAGACCCAGTACTTC.